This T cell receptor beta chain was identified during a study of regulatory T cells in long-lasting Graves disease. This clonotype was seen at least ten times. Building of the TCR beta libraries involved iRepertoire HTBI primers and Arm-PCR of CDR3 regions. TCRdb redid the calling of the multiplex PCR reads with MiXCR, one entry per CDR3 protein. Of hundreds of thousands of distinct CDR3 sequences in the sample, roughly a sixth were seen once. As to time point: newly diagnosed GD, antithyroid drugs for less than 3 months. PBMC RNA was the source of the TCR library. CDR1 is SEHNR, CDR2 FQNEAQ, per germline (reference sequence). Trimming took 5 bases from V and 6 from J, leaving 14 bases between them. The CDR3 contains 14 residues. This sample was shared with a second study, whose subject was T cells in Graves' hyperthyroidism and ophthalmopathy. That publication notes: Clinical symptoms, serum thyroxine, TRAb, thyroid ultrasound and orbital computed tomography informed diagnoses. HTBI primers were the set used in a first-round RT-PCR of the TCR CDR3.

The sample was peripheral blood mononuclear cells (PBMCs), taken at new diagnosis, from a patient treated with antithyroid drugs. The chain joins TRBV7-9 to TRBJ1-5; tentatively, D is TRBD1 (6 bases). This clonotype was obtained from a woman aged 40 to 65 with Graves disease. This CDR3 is CASSPATGPQPQHF. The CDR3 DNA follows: TGTGCCAGCAGCCCCGCCACAGGGCCTCAGCCCCAGCATTTT. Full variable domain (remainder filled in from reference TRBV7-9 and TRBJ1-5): DTGVSQNPRHKITKRGQNVTFRCDPISEHNRLYWYRQTLGQGPEFLTYFQNEAQLEKSRLLSDRFSAERPKGSFSTLEIQRTEQGDSAMYLCASSPATGPQPQHFGDGTRLSIL.